This record concerns one T cell receptor beta chain sequence. This sample was taken from a study of blood T cell repertoires in COVID-19. Study overall: Material from acute and convalescent COVID-19 was sourced from the United States, Italy and Spain. Sources were T cells, B-cell-depleted T cells, or PBMCs; the material itself was cDNA or gDNA.

Authors' data handling: Amplification of reference gene primers was used by the study to estimate nucleated cell counts. Assay used: immunoSEQ multiplex PCR; TCRdb lists only in-frame clones, some missing. D and trimming were read from the DNA, whereas the V and J calls and clone size are those reported in that table. The sample contains about 190,000 clones, 80% to 85% of which appear only once. Looked up from germline, CDR1 is MNHEY and CDR2 is SVGAGI. V lost 8 bases and J 0 bases, leaving 14 bases between the germline ends. The CDR3 totals 15 residues. The TCR comes from a woman aged 40 to 49 with acute or convalescent COVID-19. The rearrangement links TRBV6-5 to TRBJ1-5; D is uncertain. Material for sequencing was peripheral blood. CDR3 amino acids: CASLPWSYSNQPQHF. DNA of the CDR3: TGTGCCAGCCTTCCGTGGAGCTATAGCAATCAGCCCCAGCATTTT.